Sample share makes the clone carrying this TCR beta chain medium-sized. The library was prepared for alpha chains; this beta chain is a stray read, so its frequency means little. This sample's time point: sample taken at primary tumor resection. No cell sorting; template was whole RNA from tumor, lung tissue or PBMC. This CDR3 has 14 residues. From germline, CDR1 is SGDLS and CDR2 YYNGEE. Trimming took off 4 bases at V and 0 bases at J, with 10 bases between the two ends. TCRdb reprocessed the 5' RACE reads via MiXCR and lists one record per CDR3 protein. Of approximately 11,000 distinct CDR3 sequences listed, approximately 3.5% are singletons. This record belongs to a study of spatial heterogeneity in lung cancer.

This TCR came from a female donor with early-stage non-small cell lung cancer. The sequencing here drew on PBMCs, taken at surgery. The gene calls are TRBV9 and TRBJ1-1, with a tentative D call TRBD1 (5 bases). The DNA for the CDR3 is TGTGCCAGCAGCTTTTCGGACATGAACACTGAAGCTTTCTTT. Its translation is CASSFSDMNTEAFF.